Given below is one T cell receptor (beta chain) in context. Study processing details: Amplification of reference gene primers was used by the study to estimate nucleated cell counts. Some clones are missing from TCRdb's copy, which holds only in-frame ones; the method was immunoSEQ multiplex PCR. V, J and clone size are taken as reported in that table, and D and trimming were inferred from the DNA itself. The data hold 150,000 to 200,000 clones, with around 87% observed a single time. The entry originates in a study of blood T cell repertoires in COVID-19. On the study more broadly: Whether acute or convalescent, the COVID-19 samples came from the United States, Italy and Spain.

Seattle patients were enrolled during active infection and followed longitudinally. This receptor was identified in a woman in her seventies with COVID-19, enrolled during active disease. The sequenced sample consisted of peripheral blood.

DNA for the CDR3: TGTGCCAGCAGTCCGGAGGGGACCTACGAGCAGTACTTC. It codes for CASSPEGTYEQYF. This chain joins TRBV6-6 and TRBJ2-7; tentative D call: TRBD2 (6 bases). CDR3 length: 13 amino acids. Germline loops: CDR1 MNHNY, CDR2 SVGAGI (reference sequence). The V and J ends lost 5 bases and 2 bases respectively, with 10 bases between them.